Listed here are 8 T cell receptor beta chains from one sample, sequenced in a study of Ad26.COV2.S vaccination and SARS-CoV-2 variants (dated by TCRdb to the early 2020s). The treatment or condition label, as the study defines it: 15 to 20 received Ad26.COV2.S at low or high dose, single or two shots; 5 received placebo; per-sample allocation not given. Repertoires of vaccine and placebo recipients were sequenced from samples taken on day 63 after the first injection. Library preparation employed the immunoSEQ multiplex PCR assay. TCRdb mirrors the immuneACCESS table, restricted to in-frame sequences. Some clones are absent from its copies; in checked studies, under half trace to an unresolved V gene, and the reason for the others is unknown. Across this sample there are 250,000 to 300,000 clones, with about 89% seen only once. About 3.1% of the sample belongs to the ten largest clones. The source material was peripheral blood, sampled in a trial of Ad26.COV2.S vaccine versus placebo. All receptors come from a person between 18 and 65 years old who received the Ad26.COV2.S COVID-19 vaccine or a placebo.

CDR3 nucleotide sequence: TGTGCCAGCAGTGCGGACAGGGAAACTGAAGCTTTCTTT. It codes for CASSADRETEAFF. The chain combines TRBV2 with TRBJ1-1, with TRBD1 matching over 8 bases. Germline values: CDR1 SNHLY, CDR2 FYNNEI. CDR3 length equals 13 residues. Trimming at V came to 4 bases and at J to 5 bases, leaving 3 bases not matched to a gene.

The gene calls are TRBV18 and TRBJ1-2; perhaps TRBD1 as D (6 bases). Trimming took 1 base from V and 4 from J, leaving 13 bases between them. The germline V gene has CDR1 KGHSH and CDR2 LQKENI. The length of the CDR3 is 15 residues. This chain's CDR3 is CASSPLRGETYGYTF. CDR3 nucleotides: TGTGCCAGCTCACCACTCAGGGGAGAGACCTATGGCTACACCTTC.

V usage is TRBV19 and J usage is TRBJ1-1; a possible D gene is TRBD1 (5 bases). This CDR3 spans 18 amino acids. V gave up 4 bases and J gave up 1 base, with 22 bases separating them. Germline CDR1 is LNHDA and CDR2 is SQIVND (reference sequence). The CDR3 DNA reads as TGTGCCAGTAGTACCCCATTATCGGGGGTGGGTCAGAACACTGAAGCTTTCTTT. It is translated as CASSTPLSGVGQNTEAFF.

The genes are TRBV11-3 and TRBJ2-1; weak D call: TRBD2 (7 bases). Germline assignment: CDR1 SGHNT and CDR2 YENEEA. The CDR3 loop spans 15 amino acids. V dropped 1 base and J dropped 4 bases, with 11 bases sitting between them. The CDR3 coding sequence is TGTGCCAGCAGCTTAGGAGGGGGGGGATACAATGAGCAGTTCTTC. Translation: CASSLGGGGYNEQFF.

This chain joins TRBV9 and TRBJ2-2; no firm D call. The CDR3 length is 16 residues. CDR1 SGDLS and CDR2 YYNGEE come from the germline V gene. Trimming removed 0 bases from V and 0 bases from J, with 9 bases in between. In DNA, the CDR3 is TGTGCCAGCAGCGTAGGTAGTAGCTCGAACACCGGGGAGCTGTTTTTT. It is translated as CASSVGSSSNTGELFF.

Concerning this clone: The sample carries other DNA sequences with the same CDR3. The V and J genes are TRBV7-2 and TRBJ2-3; the D gene is possibly TRBD2 (5 bases). CDR1 is SGHTA, CDR2 FQGNSA, per germline. The ends were cut back, 3 bases at V and 1 base at J, with 5 bases in the middle. This CDR3 contains 13 residues. The CDR3 coding sequence is TGTGCCAGCAGCTTCGGGGGCACAGATACGCAGTATTTT. It specifies CASSFGGTDTQYF. The full variable domain, with the rest looked up from reference TRBV7-2 and TRBJ2-3, is GAGVSQSPSNKVTEKGKDVELRCDPISGHTALYWYRQSLGQGLEFLIYFQGNSAPDKSGLPSDRFSAERTGGSVSTLTIQRTQQEDSAVYLCASSFGGTDTQYFGPGTRLTVL.

This clone is a singleton in its sample. The chain combines TRBV5-8 with TRBJ2-5, with 12 bases fitting TRBD2. The ends lost 0 bases at V and 1 base at J; junction bases unmatched: 7. The germline gives CDR1 SGHTS, CDR2 YDEGEE. The CDR3 extends over 18 amino acids. CDR3 in amino acids: CASSLGLAGVNSQETQYF. In DNA form, the CDR3 reads TGTGCCAGCAGCTTGGGACTAGCGGGGGTGAATAGCCAAGAGACCCAGTACTTC.

CDR3 in DNA: TGTGCCAGCACCCCAAGGTACCAGGGAGACTATGGCTACACCTTC. Amino acid sequence: CASTPRYQGDYGYTF. V is TRBV3-1 (or the pseudogene TRBV3-2) and J is TRBJ1-2; weak D call: TRBD1 (5 bases). Looked up from germline, CDR1 is LGHDT and CDR2 is YNNKEL (reference sequence). This CDR3 has 15 amino acids. Trimming took off 7 bases at V and 3 bases at J, with 18 bases between the two ends.